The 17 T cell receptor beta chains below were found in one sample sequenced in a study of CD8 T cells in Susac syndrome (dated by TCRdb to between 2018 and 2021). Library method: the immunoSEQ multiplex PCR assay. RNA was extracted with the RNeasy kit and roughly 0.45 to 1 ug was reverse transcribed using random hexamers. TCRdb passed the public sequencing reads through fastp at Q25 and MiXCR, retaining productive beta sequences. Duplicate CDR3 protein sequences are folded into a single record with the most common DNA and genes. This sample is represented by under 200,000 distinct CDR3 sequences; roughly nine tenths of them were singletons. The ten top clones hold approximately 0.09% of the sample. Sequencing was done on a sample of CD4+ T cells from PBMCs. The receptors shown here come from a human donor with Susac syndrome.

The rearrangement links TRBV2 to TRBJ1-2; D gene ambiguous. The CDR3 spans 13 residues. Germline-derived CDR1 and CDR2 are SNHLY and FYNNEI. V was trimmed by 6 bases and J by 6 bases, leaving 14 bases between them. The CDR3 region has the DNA TGTGCCAGCAGAGCGGGCCTAGCCCATGGCTACACCTTC. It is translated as CASRAGLAHGYTF.

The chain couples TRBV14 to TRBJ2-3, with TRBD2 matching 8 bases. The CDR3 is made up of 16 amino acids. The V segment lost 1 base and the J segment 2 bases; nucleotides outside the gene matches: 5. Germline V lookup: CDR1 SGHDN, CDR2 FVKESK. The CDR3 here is CASSQVGGGTTDTQYF. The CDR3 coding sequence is TGTGCCAGCAGCCAAGTGGGCGGGGGGACCACAGATACGCAGTATTTT.

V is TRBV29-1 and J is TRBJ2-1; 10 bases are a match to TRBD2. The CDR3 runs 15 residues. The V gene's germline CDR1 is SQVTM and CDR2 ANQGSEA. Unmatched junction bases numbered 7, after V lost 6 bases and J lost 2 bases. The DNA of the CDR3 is TGCAGCGTCCATGATCTAGCGGGAGCCTACAATGAGCAGTTCTTC. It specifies CSVHDLAGAYNEQFF.

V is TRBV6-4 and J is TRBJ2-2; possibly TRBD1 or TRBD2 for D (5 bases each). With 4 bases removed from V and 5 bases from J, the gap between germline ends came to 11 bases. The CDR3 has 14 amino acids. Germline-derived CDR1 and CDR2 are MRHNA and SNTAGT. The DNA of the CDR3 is TGTGCCAGCAGTGTTGAGGGGCTGACCGGGGAGCTGTTTTTT. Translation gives CASSVEGLTGELFF.

The CDR3 coding sequence is TGCGCCAGCAGCGAGGGACAAGGGTCACCCCTCCACTTT. It translates to CASSEGQGSPLHF. V usage is TRBV5-1 and J usage is TRBJ1-6; possibly TRBD1 for D (6 bases). Germline V gene data show CDR1 as SGHRS and CDR2 as YFSETQ. The CDR3 loop spans 13 amino acids. V shed 4 bases and J shed 10 bases, with 12 bases lying between them.

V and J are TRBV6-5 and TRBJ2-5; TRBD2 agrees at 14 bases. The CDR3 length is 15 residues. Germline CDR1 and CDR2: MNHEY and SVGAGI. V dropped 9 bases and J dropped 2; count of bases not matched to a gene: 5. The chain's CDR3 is CASRLAGGKQETQYF. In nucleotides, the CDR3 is TGTGCCAGTAGACTAGCGGGAGGGAAGCAAGAGACCCAGTACTTC.

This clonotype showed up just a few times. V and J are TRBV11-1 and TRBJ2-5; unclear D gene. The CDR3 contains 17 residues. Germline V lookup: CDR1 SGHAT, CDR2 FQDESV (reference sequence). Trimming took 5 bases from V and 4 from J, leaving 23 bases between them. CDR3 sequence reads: CASSQDPWGSGAETQYF. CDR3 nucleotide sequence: TGTGCCAGCAGCCAGGACCCATGGGGTTCCGGCGCAGAGACCCAGTACTTC.

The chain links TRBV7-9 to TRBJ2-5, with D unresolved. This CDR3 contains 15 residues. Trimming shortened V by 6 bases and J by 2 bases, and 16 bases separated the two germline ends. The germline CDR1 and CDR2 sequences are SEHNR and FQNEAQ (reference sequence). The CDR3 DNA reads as TGTGCCAGCAGTCTTGGTCCCTCTTTGCAAGAGACCCAGTACTTC. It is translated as CASSLGPSLQETQYF.

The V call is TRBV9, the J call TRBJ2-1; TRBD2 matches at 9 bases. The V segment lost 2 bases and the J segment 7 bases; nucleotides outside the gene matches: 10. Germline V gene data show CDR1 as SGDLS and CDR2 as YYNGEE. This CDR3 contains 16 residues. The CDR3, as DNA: TGTGCCAGCAGCGTGGGAGCGGGACTAGCTGGGAATGAGCAGTTCTTC. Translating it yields CASSVGAGLAGNEQFF. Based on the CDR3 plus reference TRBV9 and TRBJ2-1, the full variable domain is DSGVTQTPKHLITATGQRVTLRCSPRSGDLSVYWYQQSLDQGLQFLIQYYNGEERAKGNILERFSAQQFPDLHSELNLSSLELGDSALYFCASSVGAGLAGNEQFFGPGTRLTVL.

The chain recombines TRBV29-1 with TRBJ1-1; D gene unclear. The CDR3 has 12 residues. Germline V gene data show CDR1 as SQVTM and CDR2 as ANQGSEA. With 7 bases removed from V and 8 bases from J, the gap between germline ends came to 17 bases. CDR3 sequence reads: CSADAGRAEAFF. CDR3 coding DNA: TGCAGCGCGGACGCGGGGAGGGCAGAAGCTTTCTTT.

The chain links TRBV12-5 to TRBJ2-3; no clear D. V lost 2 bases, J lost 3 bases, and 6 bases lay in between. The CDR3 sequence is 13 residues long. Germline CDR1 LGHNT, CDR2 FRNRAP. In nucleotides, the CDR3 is TGTGCTAGTGGTTTGCCCCCGACAGATACGCAGTATTTT. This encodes CASGLPPTDTQYF.

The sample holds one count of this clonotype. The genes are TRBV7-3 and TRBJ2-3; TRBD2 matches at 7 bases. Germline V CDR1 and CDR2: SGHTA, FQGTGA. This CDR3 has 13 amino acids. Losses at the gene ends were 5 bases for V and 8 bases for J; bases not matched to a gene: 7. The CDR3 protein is CASSASSGATQYF. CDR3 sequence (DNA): TGTGCCAGCAGCGCCTCGAGCGGGGCTACGCAGTATTTT.

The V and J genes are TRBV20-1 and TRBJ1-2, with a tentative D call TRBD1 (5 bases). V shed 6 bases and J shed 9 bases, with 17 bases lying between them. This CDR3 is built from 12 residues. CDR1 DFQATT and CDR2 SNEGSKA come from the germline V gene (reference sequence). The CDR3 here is CSAIAPGTSYTF. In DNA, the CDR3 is TGCAGTGCCATAGCTCCAGGGACTAGCTACACCTTC.

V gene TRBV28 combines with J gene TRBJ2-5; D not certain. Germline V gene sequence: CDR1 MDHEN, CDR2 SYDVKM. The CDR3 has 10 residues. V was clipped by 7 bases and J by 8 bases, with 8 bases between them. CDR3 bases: TGTGCCAGCACCCGAAATACCCAGTACTTC. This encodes CASTRNTQYF. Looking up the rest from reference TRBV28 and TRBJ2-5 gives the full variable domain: DVKVTQSSRYLVKRTGEKVFLECVQDMDHENMFWYRQDPGLGLRLIYFSYDVKMKEKGDIPEGYSVSREKKERFSLILESASTNQTSMYLCASTRNTQYFGPGTRLLVL.

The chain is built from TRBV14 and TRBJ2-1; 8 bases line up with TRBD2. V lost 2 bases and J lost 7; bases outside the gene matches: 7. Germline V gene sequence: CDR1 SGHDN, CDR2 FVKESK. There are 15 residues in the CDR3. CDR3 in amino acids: CASSQLVAGLNEQFF. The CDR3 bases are TGTGCCAGCAGCCAACTTGTAGCGGGGCTTAATGAGCAGTTCTTC.

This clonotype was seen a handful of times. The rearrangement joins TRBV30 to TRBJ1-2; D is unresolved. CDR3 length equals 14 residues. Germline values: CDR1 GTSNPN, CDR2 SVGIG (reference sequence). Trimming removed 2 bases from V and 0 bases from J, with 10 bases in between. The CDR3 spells CAWSFVTPNYGYTF. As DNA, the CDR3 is TGTGCCTGGAGTTTTGTGACTCCTAACTATGGCTACACCTTC.

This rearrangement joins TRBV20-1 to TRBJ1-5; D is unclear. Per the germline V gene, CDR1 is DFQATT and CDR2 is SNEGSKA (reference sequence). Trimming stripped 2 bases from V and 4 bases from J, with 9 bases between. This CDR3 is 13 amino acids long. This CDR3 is CSARNLPNQPQHF. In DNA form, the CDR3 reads TGCAGTGCTAGAAACCTCCCGAATCAGCCCCAGCATTTT.